This entry lists 7 T cell receptor beta chains sequenced from one sample in a study of T-cell reconstitution after alpha-beta-depleted transplantation in children. This sample's TCRbeta library carried unique molecular identifier barcodes. TCRdb reanalysed the PCR reads using MiXCR and keeps one entry per CDR3 protein. The sample holds about 360,000 distinct CDR3 sequences, about an eighth seen once. Specimen: PBMCs, collected from the stem cell graft. The receptors shown here come from a human donor who donated a stem cell graft to a child with Fanconi anemia.

This rearrangement joins TRBV20-1 to TRBJ1-1; D unresolved. The CDR3 is 14 residues long. V lost 5 bases to trimming and J lost 0 bases, with 13 bases between them. From germline, CDR1 is DFQATT and CDR2 SNEGSKA (reference sequence). Written as DNA, the CDR3 is TGCAGTGCTCCCCTTTCGACGGTGAACACTGAAGCTTTCTTT. Its translation is CSAPLSTVNTEAFF.

The gene calls are TRBV11-1 and TRBJ1-4; 9 bases fit TRBD1. Germline CDR1 reads SGHAT; CDR2 reads FQDESV (reference sequence). The CDR3 sequence is 17 residues long. V lost 11 bases to trimming and J lost 6 bases; unmatched junction nucleotides: 19. The CDR3 protein is CALCPGTGLGFHEKLFF. The CDR3 DNA follows: TGTGCCCTCTGCCCCGGGACAGGGTTGGGCTTCCATGAAAAACTGTTTTTT.

This clonotype was detected a few times. V gene TRBV10-1 combines with J gene TRBJ2-2; TRBD1 matches at 8 bases. With 6 bases clipped from V and 4 bases from J, the junction kept 7 bases outside the gene matches. This CDR3 comprises 15 residues. Per germline, CDR1 WNHNN and CDR2 SYGVQD (reference sequence). For the CDR3, the DNA is TGCGCCAGCAGACGCGGGACAGGAACCACCGGGGAGCTGTTTTTT. It encodes CASRRGTGTTGELFF.

This clonotype appeared many times. The V gene is TRBV4-3, the J gene TRBJ2-2; D might be TRBD1 (5 bases). The CDR3 extends over 14 amino acids. V lost 4 bases, J lost 6 bases, and 12 bases lay in between. Per the germline V gene, CDR1 is LGHNA and CDR2 is YSLEER. The CDR3 is CASSPSRVPGELFF. CDR3 DNA: TGCGCCAGCAGCCCCTCCAGGGTTCCCGGGGAGCTGTTTTTT.

This clonotype was recorded many times. The V call is TRBV5-4, the J call TRBJ2-3; TRBD1 matches 7 bases. V was pared by 0 bases and J by 2 bases, with 3 bases of the junction left unmatched. The CDR3 contains 15 residues. Germline-derived CDR1 and CDR2 are SGHNT and YYREEE (reference sequence). This CDR3 reads CASSLDRGVTDTQYF. DNA for the CDR3: TGTGCCAGCAGCTTGGACAGGGGAGTCACAGATACGCAGTATTTT.

As DNA, the CDR3 is TGTGCCAGCAGCTCCCTTGGGAAGGGAAACACTGAAGCTTTCTTT. Translation: CASSSLGKGNTEAFF. This chain uses TRBV7-8 with TRBJ1-1; the D is unclear. CDR1 and CDR2 (germline): SGHVS, FQNEAQ. With 4 bases removed from V and 2 bases from J, the gap between germline ends came to 14 bases. This CDR3 has 15 residues.

This clonotype turned up a few times. This chain joins TRBV3-1 and TRBJ1-6, with D tentatively TRBD1 (5 bases). Germline V gene sequence: CDR1 LGHDT, CDR2 YNNKEL (reference sequence). V was trimmed by 2 bases and J by 12 bases, leaving 17 bases between them. This CDR3 has 15 amino acids. The DNA for the CDR3 is TGTGCCAGCAGCCAACGGTTAAAGGGAGGGGTACCCCTCCACTTT. Encoded protein: CASSQRLKGGVPLHF.